The T cell receptor (beta chain) under discussion was sequenced for a study of T cells in Graves' hyperthyroidism and ophthalmopathy. Whole-study context: It was at initial diagnosis, before any treatment, that peripheral blood was collected. Regarding the study as a whole: Most thyroid clonotypes expanded above 0.001 were also detected in blood.

RNA transcripts gave rise to amplified TCR beta CDR3 regions. HTBI primers drove first-round RT-PCR of the TCR CDR3. Using its own MiXCR run on the multiplex PCR reads, TCRdb lists one record per CDR3 protein. The sample holds hundreds of thousands of distinct CDR3 sequences, approximately 14% seen once. The table lists this clonotype with many counts. Its specificity is not known. The PBMCs studied were ones that came from 10 ml fresh peripheral blood. This CDR3 spans 16 amino acids. V lost 5 bases and J lost 3; bases outside the gene matches: 13. Per the germline V gene, CDR1 is MNHNS and CDR2 is SASEGT.

The rearrangement links TRBV6-1 to TRBJ2-7, with 7 bases identical to TRBD1. This TCR derives from a young woman with Graves' hyperthyroidism. Sequenced: blood. The CDR3 loop reads CASSPSDPGQSYEQYF. CDR3 sequence (DNA): TGTGCCAGCAGTCCCAGCGACCCGGGACAGAGCTACGAGCAGTACTTC.